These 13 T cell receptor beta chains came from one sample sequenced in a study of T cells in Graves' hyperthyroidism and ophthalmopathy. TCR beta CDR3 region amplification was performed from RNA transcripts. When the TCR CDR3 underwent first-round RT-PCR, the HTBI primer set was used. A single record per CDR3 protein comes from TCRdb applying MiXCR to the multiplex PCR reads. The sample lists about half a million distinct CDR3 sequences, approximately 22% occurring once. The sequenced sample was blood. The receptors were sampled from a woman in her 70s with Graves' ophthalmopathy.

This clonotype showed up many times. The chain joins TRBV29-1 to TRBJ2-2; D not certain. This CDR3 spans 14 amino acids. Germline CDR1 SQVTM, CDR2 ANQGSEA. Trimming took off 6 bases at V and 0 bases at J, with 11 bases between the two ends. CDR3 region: CSVLGRANTGELFF. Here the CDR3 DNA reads TGCAGCGTGCTAGGACGGGCGAACACCGGGGAGCTGTTTTTT.

The CDR3 nucleotides are TGCAGTGCTAGAGATTGGGCGGGAGGAAACAATGAGCAGTTCTTC. It codes for CSARDWAGGNNEQFF. This sequence joins TRBV20-1 and TRBJ2-1; 8 nucleotides match TRBD2. This CDR3 comprises 15 residues. Germline CDR1 reads DFQATT; CDR2 reads SNEGSKA (reference sequence). The J segment lost 5 bases and the V segment lost 0 bases, leaving 6 bases of the junction unmatched.

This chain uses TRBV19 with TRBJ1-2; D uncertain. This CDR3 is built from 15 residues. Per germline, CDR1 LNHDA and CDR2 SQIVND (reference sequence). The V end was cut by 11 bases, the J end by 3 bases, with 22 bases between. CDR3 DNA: TGTGCCTCAACCTACCCCGTCCAGGTGGACTATGGCTACACCTTC. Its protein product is CASTYPVQVDYGYTF.

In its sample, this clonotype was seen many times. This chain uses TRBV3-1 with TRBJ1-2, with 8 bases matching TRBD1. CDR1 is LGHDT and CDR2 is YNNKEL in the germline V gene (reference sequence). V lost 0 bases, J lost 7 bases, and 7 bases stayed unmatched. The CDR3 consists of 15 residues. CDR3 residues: CASSQDRQGAGGYTF. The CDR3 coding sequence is TGTGCCAGCAGCCAAGATAGGCAGGGGGCAGGTGGCTACACCTTC. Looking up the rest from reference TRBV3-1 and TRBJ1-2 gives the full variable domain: DTAVSQTPKYLVTQMGNDKSIKCEQNLGHDTMYWYKQDSKKFLKIMFSYNNKELIINETVPNRFSPKSPDKAHLNLHINSLELGDSAVYFCASSQDRQGAGGYTFGSGTRLTVV.

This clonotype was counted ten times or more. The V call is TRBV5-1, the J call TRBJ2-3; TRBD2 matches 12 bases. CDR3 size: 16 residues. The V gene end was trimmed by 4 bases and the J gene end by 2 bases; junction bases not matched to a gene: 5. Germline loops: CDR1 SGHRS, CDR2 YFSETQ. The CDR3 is CASSPGTSGFTDTQYF. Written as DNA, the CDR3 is TGCGCCAGCAGCCCCGGGACTAGCGGGTTCACAGATACGCAGTATTTT.

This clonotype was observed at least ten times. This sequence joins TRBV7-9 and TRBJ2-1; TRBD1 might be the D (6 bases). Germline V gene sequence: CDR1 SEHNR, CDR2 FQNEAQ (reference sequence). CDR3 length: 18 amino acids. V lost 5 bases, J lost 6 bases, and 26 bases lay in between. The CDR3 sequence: CASSPVFWGQGSLNEQFF. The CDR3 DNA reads TGTGCCAGCAGCCCAGTCTTTTGGGGGCAGGGGAGTCTCAATGAGCAGTTCTTC. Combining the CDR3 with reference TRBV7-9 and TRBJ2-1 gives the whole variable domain DTGVSQNPRHKITKRGQNVTFRCDPISEHNRLYWYRQTLGQGPEFLTYFQNEAQLEKSRLLSDRFSAERPKGSFSTLEIQRTEQGDSAMYLCASSPVFWGQGSLNEQFFGPGTRLTVL.

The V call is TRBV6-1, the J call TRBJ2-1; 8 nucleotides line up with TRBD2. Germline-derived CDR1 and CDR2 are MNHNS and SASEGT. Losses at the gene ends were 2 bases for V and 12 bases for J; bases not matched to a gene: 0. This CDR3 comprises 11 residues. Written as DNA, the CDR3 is TGTGCCAGCAGTGAACGGGAGGGGCAGTTCTTC. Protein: CASSEREGQFF.

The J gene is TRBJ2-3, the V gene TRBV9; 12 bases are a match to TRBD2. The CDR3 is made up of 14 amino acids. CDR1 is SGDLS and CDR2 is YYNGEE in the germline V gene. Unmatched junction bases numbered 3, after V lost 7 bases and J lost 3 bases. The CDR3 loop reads CASASGRETDTQYF. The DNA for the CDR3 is TGTGCCAGCGCTAGCGGGAGGGAAACAGATACGCAGTATTTT.

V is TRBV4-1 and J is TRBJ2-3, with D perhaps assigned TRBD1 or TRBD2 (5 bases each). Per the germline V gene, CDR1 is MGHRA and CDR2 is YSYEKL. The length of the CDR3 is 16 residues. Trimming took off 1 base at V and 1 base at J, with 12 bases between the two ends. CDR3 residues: CASSQALGAGTDTQYF. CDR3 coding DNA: TGCGCCAGCAGCCAAGCCCTCGGGGCGGGCACAGATACGCAGTATTTT.

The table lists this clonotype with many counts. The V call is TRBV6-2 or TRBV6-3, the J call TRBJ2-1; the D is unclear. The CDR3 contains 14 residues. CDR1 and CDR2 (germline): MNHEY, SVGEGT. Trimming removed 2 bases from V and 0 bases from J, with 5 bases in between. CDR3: CASSYLSSYNEQFF. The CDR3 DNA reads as TGTGCCAGCAGTTACCTGAGCTCCTACAATGAGCAGTTCTTC.

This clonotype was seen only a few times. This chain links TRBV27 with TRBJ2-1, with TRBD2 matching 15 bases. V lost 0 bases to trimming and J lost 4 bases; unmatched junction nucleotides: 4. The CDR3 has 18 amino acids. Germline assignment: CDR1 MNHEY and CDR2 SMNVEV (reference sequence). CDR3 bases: TGTGCCAGCAGTTTATCGAGGGGACTAGCGGGAGGTTACAATGAGCAGTTCTTC. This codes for CASSLSRGLAGGYNEQFF.

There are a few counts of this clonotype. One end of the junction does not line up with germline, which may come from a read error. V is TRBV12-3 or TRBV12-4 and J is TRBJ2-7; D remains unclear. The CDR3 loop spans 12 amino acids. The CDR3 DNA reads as TGTGCCAGCAGTTTATGGCTGTACGAGCAGCACTTC. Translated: CASSLWLYEQHF.

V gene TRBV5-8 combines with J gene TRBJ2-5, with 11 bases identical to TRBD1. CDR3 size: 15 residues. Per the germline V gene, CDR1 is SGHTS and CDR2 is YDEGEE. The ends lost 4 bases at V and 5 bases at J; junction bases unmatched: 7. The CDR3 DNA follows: TGTGCCAGCAGCGGTGGGGACAGGGGGGCCGAGACCCAGTACTTC. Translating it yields CASSGGDRGAETQYF.